The rows below give T cell receptor beta chains drawn from one sample of a study of radiotherapy plus CTLA-4 blockade in lung cancer. Produced via immunoSEQ multiplex PCR; TCRdb's table is partial and in-frame only. The sample records about 88,000 clones, 60% to 80% being singletons. Sequenced here: peripheral blood, sampled from a patient treated with radiotherapy plus ipilimumab. These receptors all come from a human donor with non-small cell lung cancer that progressed on radiotherapy plus ipilimumab. The CDR3 runs from the conserved cysteine through the conserved F or W. A D gene is named only where the DNA matches it firmly. Clone size is not always given. Where it is, it says once, few, many or a class for expanded clones.

TRBJ1-1 . TRBV9 . TGTGCCAGCAGCGTAGACGTAGGGAGGGACACTGAAGCTTTCTTT CASSVDVGRDTEAFF
TRBJ2-7 . TRBV6-1 . TGTGCCAGCAAGTGGAAGGGCCCCGCAGGCGAGCAGTACTTC CASKWKGPAGEQYF
TRBJ2-3 . TRBV7-9 . TGTGCCAGCAGCGCCTACGGTTACGGGACACTTTCACCAGATACGCAGTATTTT CASSAYGYGTLSPDTQYF
TRBJ2-1 TRBD2 TRBV2 . TGTGCCAGCCTAAGAGTTACGACTAGCGCGGACAATGAGCAGTTCTTC CASLRVTTSADNEQFF
TRBJ2-7 TRBD1 TRBV28 few TGTGCCAGCAGAAGAGGGGGCACCAACTACGAGCAGTACTTC CASRRGGTNYEQYF
TRBJ1-1 . TRBV5-5 . TGTGCCAGCAGCTTAGTAGGGTTCACTGAAGCTTTCTTT CASSLVGFTEAFF
TRBJ2-1 . TRBV20-1 . TGCAGTGCTTCGCAGCATGAGCAGCTCTTC CSASQHEQLF
TRBJ2-7 . TRBV28 few TGTGCCAGCAGTTCGAACCGGGATCCCTCCTACGAGCAGTACTTC CASSSNRDPSYEQYF
TRBJ2-7 TRBD2 TRBV14 few TGTGCCAGCAGCCAAGGGACTAGCATCTACTTC CASSQGTSIYF
TRBJ1-1 TRBD1 TRBV2 . TGTGCCAGCACCCAACTTTTGACAGGGTACGGTGAAACTGAAGCTTTCTTT CASTQLLTGYGETEAFF
TRBJ2-2 . TRBV21-1 . TGTGCCAGCAGCAAAGCAGAGGAGGGACTTTTGTATGCCGGGGAGCTGTTTTTT CASSKAEEGLLYAGELFF
TRBJ1-2 TRBD1 TRBV9 few TGTGCCAGCAGCGAAACAGGGGGCGCGTATGGCTACACCTTC CASSETGGAYGYTF
TRBJ1-2 . TRBV27 few TGTGCCAGCAGTCCCGAAGGGGGGAGAGCTAACTATGGCTACACCTTC CASSPEGGRANYGYTF
TRBJ2-7 TRBD1 TRBV5-1 . TGCGCCAGCAGCCAGGGACAGGGGGGCTACGAGCAGTACTTC CASSQGQGGYEQYF
TRBJ1-6 . TRBV7-8 . TGTGCCAGCAGCTTAGACACCTCTCTCGGTTCACCCCTCCACTTT CASSLDTSLGSPLHF
TRBJ2-7 . TRBV5-1 few TGCGCCAGCAGCGACACAGGGGGGGTTGGCGAGCAGTACTTC CASSDTGGVGEQYF
TRBJ2-4 . TRBV25-1 . TGTGCCAGCAGTGAATTTGGCGGCACTCTAGCCAAAAACATTCAGTACTTC CASSEFGGTLAKNIQYF
TRBJ1-5 TRBD1 TRBV28 . TGTGCCAGCAGGGCCCTTGGACAGGGGGCAGGTGATCAGCCCCAGCATTTT CASRALGQGAGDQPQHF
TRBJ2-3 . TRBV5-6 . TGTGCCAGCAGCCCCCCCGGGGCTTTCACAGATACGCAGTATTTT CASSPPGAFTDTQYF
TRBJ1-1 TRBD1 TRBV7-3 . TGTGCCAGCAGCCACGGACAGGGGAACACTGAAGCTTTCTTT CASSHGQGNTEAFF
TRBJ1-2 . TRBV27 . TGTGCCAGCAGTCTAATGCGTACGATTGGGGAGGGCTATGGCTACACCTTC CASSLMRTIGEGYGYTF
TRBJ2-2 TRBD2 TRBV30 . TGTGCCTGGCACCTAGGACTAGCGGACACCGGGGAGCTGTTTTTT CAWHLGLADTGELFF